This T cell receptor beta chain was retrieved from a study of blood T cell repertoires in COVID-19. The germline V gene has CDR1 SGHRS and CDR2 YFSETQ. This CDR3 is 15 amino acids long. Germline trimming cut 0 bases from V and 4 bases from J; bases unmatched to any gene: 2. Profiling relied on immunoSEQ multiplex PCR, and the TCRdb table lists in-frame clones only, not all of them. The table includes 190,000 or so clones, approximately 90% detected once. The sequencing input was peripheral blood. The receptor was isolated from a woman in her twenties or thirties with active or convalescent COVID-19. V is TRBV5-1 and J is TRBJ2-3; the match to TRBD2 covers 10 bases. The CDR3 DNA reads as TGCGCCAGCAGCTTGGAGCGGGGGGGCCCAGATACGCAGTATTTT. Translation: CASSLERGGPDTQYF.